These 15 T cell receptor beta chains share one sample of origin, sequenced in a study of T cells in women clearing cervical HPV infection. The repertoire was sequenced with immunoSEQ multiplex PCR; TCRdb's copy has only in-frame clones and lacks some. This sample's clone table lists over 35,000 clones. Sample: blood buffy coat. The receptors were sampled from a woman aged 18-70 years with a cervical HPV16 infection that either progressed to CIN3+ or cleared (not recorded which).

With regard to this clone: The read comes to an end 3 residues before the CDR3 does, leaving the germline J gene to fill in the end. This rearrangement joins TRBV5-1 to TRBJ2-3; 8 bases map to TRBD1. In germline, CDR1 is SGHRS, CDR2 YFSETQ. Unmatched junction bases numbered 2, after V lost 5 bases and J lost 0 bases. This CDR3 is 14 amino acids long. CDR3 DNA (partial): TGCGCCAGCAGTCGACAGGGGAGCACAGATACG. As protein: CASSRQGSTDT. The whole CDR3 sequence is CASSRQGSTDTQYF.

Comment on this clone: The CDR3 end falls 3 residues outside the read, so it is completed with the germline J gene. The chain is built from TRBV13 and TRBJ2-5; a weak D match, TRBD1 (5 bases). The CDR3 loop spans 13 amino acids. The germline CDR1 and CDR2 sequences are PRHDT and FYEKMQ (reference sequence). The CDR3 region is CASSFSGLITQYF. CDR3 bases read: TGTGCCAGCAGCTTTTCAGGGTTGATAACC.

Remarks on this clone: The read ends 3 residues shy of where the CDR3 ends; the end is completed using the germline J gene. J is TRBJ1-2 and V is TRBV7-3; D perhaps matches TRBD1 (6 bases). The V end lost 5 bases, the J end lost 6 bases, and 16 bases lay between the germline ends. The CDR3 length is 14 residues. CDR1 and CDR2 (germline): SGHTA, FQGTGA. The part of the CDR3 DNA that was read is TGTGCCAGCAGCGCGGACAGTAGTACGGATGGC. Its translation is CASSADSSTDG. The entire CDR3 protein reads CASSADSSTDGYTF.

With respect to this clone: The CDR3 end is not reached by the read, which stops 3 residues before it; the germline J gene fills it in. V and J are TRBV10-3 and TRBJ2-7; the D is unclear. V lost 4 bases to trimming and J lost 0 bases, with 10 bases between them. In germline, CDR1 is ENHRY, CDR2 SYGVKD. The CDR3 length is 14 residues. The chain's CDR3 is CAISATESSYEQYF. CDR3 DNA, as far as it was read: TGTGCCATCAGTGCAACAGAGAGCTCCTACGAG.

Worth noting for this clone: A junction end diverges from the germline sequence, so it may reflect a read error. The sequenced fragment ends 3 residues before the CDR3 boundary, so the rest is inferred from the germline J gene. The V and J genes are TRBV30 and TRBJ1-5; 9 bases align to TRBD1. There are 16 residues in the CDR3. The germline gives CDR1 GTSNPN, CDR2 SVGIG (reference sequence). Partial CDR3 DNA: TGTGCCCGGAGTAACAGGGGGCGGGGGGATTATCAGCCC. The encoded protein is CARSNRGRGDYQP. The full CDR3 protein reads CARSNRGRGDYQPQHF.

In the case of this clone: The CDR3 goes on 3 residues after the read ends, and that part is filled in from the germline J gene. The chain recombines TRBV6-9 with TRBJ1-1; TRBD1 matches at 9 bases. CDR3 length equals 17 residues. Trimming cost V 3 bases and J 0 bases; bases outside gene matches: 8. The V gene's germline CDR1 is MNHGY and CDR2 SVAAGI. CDR3 sequence: CASSYGDRDPMNTEAFF. Partial CDR3 DNA: TGTGCCAGCAGTTACGGGGACAGGGATCCGATGAACACTGAA.

Comment on this clone: The CDR3 end is not reached by the read, which stops 3 residues before it; the germline J gene fills it in. The chain links TRBV7-3 to TRBJ2-7, with D possibly being TRBD1 (7 bases). Germline loops: CDR1 SGHTA, CDR2 FQGTGA. CDR3 size: 15 residues. Trimming took 2 bases from V and 2 from J, leaving 13 bases between them. CDR3 DNA (partial): TGTGCCAGCAGCTTACAGTCAGGGGGGACCTACGAG. Amino acids: CASSLQSGGTYE. The entire CDR3 reads CASSLQSGGTYEQYF.

About this clone itself: The read ends 3 residues early relative to the CDR3; the germline J gene fills the gap. The chain combines TRBV2 with TRBJ2-5, with TRBD2 matching over 8 bases. Germline lookup yields CDR1 SNHLY and CDR2 FYNNEI. With 6 bases clipped from V and 2 bases from J, the junction kept 2 bases outside the gene matches. The CDR3 sequence is 13 residues long. CDR3: CASRSSGQETQYF. The CDR3 bases that were read are TGTGCCAGCAGATCTAGCGGGCAAGAGACC.

Concerning this clone: The DNA ends 3 residues before the CDR3 does, and the rest of the CDR3 is filled in from the germline J gene. The rearrangement joins TRBV5-1 to TRBJ1-5, with D possibly being TRBD1 (5 bases). Germline CDR1 reads SGHRS; CDR2 reads YFSETQ. The CDR3 covers 14 residues. V was trimmed by 5 bases and J by 6 bases, leaving 15 bases between them. This CDR3 is CASSPDSPSQPQHF. The covered CDR3 bases are TGCGCCAGCAGTCCTGACAGTCCATCTCAGCCC.

On this clone itself: With the read ending 3 residues before the CDR3 end, the germline J gene is used to fill in that end. The chain employs TRBV20-1 and TRBJ2-3; 12 bases are a match to TRBD2. Trimming cost V 2 bases and J 6 bases; bases outside gene matches: 9. This CDR3 has 16 amino acids. CDR1 and CDR2 (germline): DFQATT, SNEGSKA (reference sequence). CDR3 in amino acids: CSARPPSGRGADTQYF. Incomplete CDR3 DNA: TGCAGTGCTAGACCGCCTAGCGGGAGGGGCGCTGATACG.

Note on this clone: The sequence runs out 3 residues before the end of the CDR3; the remainder is reconstructed from the germline J gene. V gene TRBV5-1 combines with J gene TRBJ1-4; D is ambiguous. Germline CDR1 SGHRS, CDR2 YFSETQ. Between the trimmed V and J ends, which lost 6 bases and 5 bases, there was a span of 11 bases. The CDR3 covers 13 residues. The DNA read from the CDR3 is TGCGCCAGCACAAGGCAGTCAAATGAAAAA. This gives the protein CASTRQSNEK. The full CDR3 sequence reads CASTRQSNEKLFF.

With regard to this clone: The read ends 3 residues early relative to the CDR3; the germline J gene fills the gap. V usage is TRBV7-8 and J usage is TRBJ1-2; perhaps TRBD1 as D (5 bases). This CDR3 region has 15 residues. Germline CDR1 SGHVS, CDR2 FQNEAQ. The ends were cut back, 7 bases at V and 7 bases at J, with 22 bases in the middle. The sequenced CDR3 bases are TGTGCCAGCATCACCCTTGGGAGGGGCGGACCTGGC. Translated, it gives CASITLGRGGPG. The entire CDR3 protein reads CASITLGRGGPGYTF.

As concerns this clone: The read halts 3 residues ahead of the CDR3 end, with the missing end drawn from the germline J gene. The chain employs TRBV20-1 and TRBJ1-6, with 8 bases fitting TRBD1. CDR3 size: 16 residues. J was trimmed by 0 bases and V by 6 bases; bases with no gene match: 7. The germline CDR1 and CDR2 sequences are DFQATT and SNEGSKA (reference sequence). Partial CDR3 DNA: TGCAGTGCCGTGGGACAGGACAGCTCCTATAATTCACCC. Translating it yields CSAVGQDSSYNSP. The whole CDR3 sequence reads CSAVGQDSSYNSPLHF.

In the case of this clone: The CDR3 extends 3 residues past the end of the read, so its final part is completed from the germline J gene. This rearrangement joins TRBV19 to TRBJ2-3; D is unresolved. This CDR3 has 12 amino acids. Germline V CDR1 and CDR2: LNHDA, SQIVND (reference sequence). Incomplete CDR3 DNA: TGTGCCAGTAGTGAGCGTGATTCGGCG. Amino acids: CASSERDSA. The whole CDR3 sequence reads CASSERDSAQYF.

A word on this clone: The DNA ends 3 residues before the CDR3 does, and the rest of the CDR3 is filled in from the germline J gene. The gene calls are TRBV5-6 and TRBJ2-3; 11 positions match TRBD2. This CDR3 is 15 amino acids long. Germline V lookup: CDR1 SGHDT, CDR2 YYEEEE. J gave up 3 bases and V 5 bases, and 5 bases lay outside the gene matches. CDR3 DNA (partial): TGTGCCAGCAGTATAGCGGGGGGGCTTACAGATACG. Protein: CASSIAGGLTDT. The whole CDR3 sequence reads CASSIAGGLTDTQYF.